This TCR beta chain was sequenced in a study of blood T cell repertoires in COVID-19. Across the whole study: Sources were T cells, B-cell-depleted T cells, or PBMCs; the material itself was cDNA or gDNA.

V was pared by 3 bases and J by 6 bases, with 8 bases of the junction left unmatched. The CDR3 contains 16 residues. Germline lookup yields CDR1 LNHDA and CDR2 SQIVND (reference sequence). Repertoires were generated with immunoSEQ multiplex PCR, while TCRdb's copy carries only in-frame clones and drops some. The sample has 150,000 to 200,000 clones, about 88% seen once; the top ten hold under 2.5%. Enrolled through a virtual design, the participants were between about 18 and 100 years of age and came from some 25 US areas. Cohorts were assigned according to the clinical history that participants reported.

The clonotype originates from a woman in her thirties or forties with acute COVID-19. The chain couples TRBV19 to TRBJ1-6; 7 positions match TRBD1. Material for sequencing was PBMCs or T cells enriched from blood (not recorded which). CDR3 in amino acids: CASSISQGVRNSPLHF. The CDR3 DNA follows: TGTGCCAGTAGTATTTCCCAGGGGGTTCGTAATTCACCCCTCCACTTT.